A selection of T cell receptor beta chains follows, all from one sample in a study of T cells in Graves' hyperthyroidism and ophthalmopathy. Using its own MiXCR run on the multiplex PCR reads, TCRdb lists one record per CDR3 protein. The data contain roughly 40,000 distinct CDR3 sequences, 40% to 60% of them singletons. Sequencing was done on a sample of blood. All receptors derive from a man in his forties or fifties with Graves' ophthalmopathy. CDR3s include the opening cysteine and the closing phenylalanine or tryptophan. Each record gives: CDR3 DNA, CDR3 protein, clone size, D gene, J gene, V gene. A D gene is named only where the DNA matches it firmly. Expanded clones are given a class, and other clones once, few, many or no size at all.

NA,CASSSFVDPNEQFFGPNTEAFF,NA,NA,TRBJ1-1,TRBV7-2
TGCAGTGCTAGAGCTATAGAGGTCGACAATCAGCCCCAGCATTTT,CSARAIEVDNQPQHF,many,NA,TRBJ1-5,TRBV20-1
TGCAGTGAGCTTCGCACGGATGCGCAGTATTTT,CSELRTDAQYF,once,NA,TRBJ2-3,TRBV20-1
TGTGCCAGCAGTCCAAAGGGGGGCACTGAAGCTTTCTTT,CASSPKGGTEAFF,many,NA,TRBJ1-1,TRBV28
TGCAGCGTTGATACGGATGACGCCGGGGAGCTGTTTTTT,CSVDTDDAGELFF,NA,NA,TRBJ2-2,TRBV29-1
TGTGCCAGCCGGGACAGGGGGTACGAGCAGTACTTC,CASRDRGYEQYF,many,TRBD1,TRBJ2-7,TRBV6-1
TGTGCCAGCAGTGGCGGGACAGGGGGGGAGGAGACCCAGTACTTC,CASSGGTGGEETQYF,NA,TRBD1,TRBJ2-5,TRBV12-3/TRBV12-4
TGTGCCAGCAGCTTCAAGCAGGGGGGATCGGTAGCGGGGGTCCAAGAGACCCAGTACTTC,CASSFKQGGSVAGVQETQYF,many,TRBD2,TRBJ2-5,TRBV7-9
TGCAGTGTGGAGTGGGGGAACACAGATACGCAGTATTTT,CSVEWGNTDTQYF,medium-sized,NA,TRBJ2-3,TRBV20-1
TGTGCCAGCAGGCGGGGGGGCAGCGAGCAGTACTTC,CASRRGGSEQYF,many,TRBD2,TRBJ2-7,TRBV28
TGTGCCAGCAGGAAGGGGGCTCCGAACACCGGGGAGCTGTTTTTT,CASRKGAPNTGELFF,many,TRBD1,TRBJ2-2,TRBV9
TGTGCCAGCAGTTGGCAGGGCCTCAACTATGGCTACACCTTC,CASSWQGLNYGYTF,many,NA,TRBJ1-2,TRBV28
TGTGCCAGCAGTTTCGGGCGGGGAATGAACACTGAAGCTTTCTTT,CASSFGRGMNTEAFF,NA,NA,TRBJ1-1,TRBV12-3/TRBV12-4
TGCGCCAGCAGCGGCCAACCTAGGGCCGAAGATACGCAGTATTTT,CASSGQPRAEDTQYF,many,NA,TRBJ2-3,TRBV5-1
TGTGCCAGCAGCCGGGACAGGGCCTACAATGAGCAGTTCTTC,CASSRDRAYNEQFF,medium-sized,TRBD1,TRBJ2-1,TRBV7-6
TGTGCCAGCAGCTTAAGTCTCGGCTTCGGCGGGGAGTATTTT,CASSLSLGFGGEYF,NA,NA,TRBJ2-3,TRBV7-2
TGTGCCAGCAGTTCACGGGGACCCTATCAGCCCCAGCATTTT,CASSSRGPYQPQHF,many,NA,TRBJ1-5,TRBV27
TGTGCCAGCAGTGCCACAGGGTTTCAGCCCCAGCATTTT,CASSATGFQPQHF,many,NA,TRBJ1-5,TRBV12-3/TRBV12-4
TGCAGTGCTAGAGTGGGGGCCCTTACCCAGCATTTT,CSARVGALTQHF,NA,NA,TRBJ1-5,TRBV20-1
TGCAGTGCTAGAGGGGGAAGCAATCAGCCCCAGCATTTT,CSARGGSNQPQHF,NA,NA,TRBJ1-5,TRBV20-1
TGTGCCAGCAGCGGACGGGACAACTATGGCTACACCTTC,CASSGRDNYGYTF,many,NA,TRBJ1-2,TRBV5-6
TGTGCCATCAGTGAGACCCTCCCGGGCCTCAACTATGGCTACACCTTC,CAISETLPGLNYGYTF,medium-sized,NA,TRBJ1-2,TRBV10-3
TGTGCCAGCAGCCAGGGGTCCAGGGGCATGGAGACCCAGTACTTC,CASSQGSRGMETQYF,many,NA,TRBJ2-5,TRBV3-1
TGTGCCAGCAACGGAGCTAGCGGGGGAACCTACGAGCAGTACTTC,CASNGASGGTYEQYF,NA,TRBD2,TRBJ2-7,TRBV7-8
TGTGCCAGCAGTGAAAATCCCGGGGGAGAGCAGTACTTC,CASSENPGGEQYF,many,NA,TRBJ2-7,TRBV25-1
TGCAGCGTTGAAAGGGGGTCGGATACGCAGTATTTT,CSVERGSDTQYF,medium-sized,NA,TRBJ2-3,TRBV29-1
TGTGCCACCAGCAATCCCGGGACTAGCGGGAGGAGCAATGAGCAGTTCTTC,CATSNPGTSGRSNEQFF,NA,TRBD2,TRBJ2-1,TRBV15
TGCAGCGCAACGGGGACAGGGGGCACTGAAGCTTTCTTT,CSATGTGGTEAFF,many,TRBD1,TRBJ1-1,TRBV20-1
TGTGCCAGCAGTACCCATGTCTACGAGCAGTACTTC,CASSTHVYEQYF,many,NA,TRBJ2-7,TRBV6-2/TRBV6-3
TGTGCCAGCAGTTACTCGGTACAGCTGGGGCGGACCCAGTACTTC,CASSYSVQLGRTQYF,NA,NA,TRBJ2-5,TRBV6-5
TGTGCCAGCAATCCCGGGACTAGCGGGAACCAAGAGACCCAGTACTTC,CASNPGTSGNQETQYF,once,TRBD2,TRBJ2-5,TRBV2
TGTACCAGCAGCCCCCGGACGGGAGGCTCCTACAATGAGCAGTTCTTC,CTSSPRTGGSYNEQFF,NA,TRBD2,TRBJ2-1,TRBV9
TGTGCCAGCAATAGGGGACCGGGGAGCAATCAGCCCCAGCATTTT,CASNRGPGSNQPQHF,once,NA,TRBJ1-5,TRBV6-5
TGTGCCAGCAGCCCTTGGAGAGACTCCTACGAGCAGTACTTC,CASSPWRDSYEQYF,many,NA,TRBJ2-7,TRBV2
TGTGCCAGCAGTGAGGCTAGCGGGAGGGCCGGGGAGACCCAGTACTTC,CASSEASGRAGETQYF,NA,TRBD2,TRBJ2-5,TRBV2
TGTGCCAGCAGCCAAGATCCGGGTATCAATCAGCCCCAGCATTTT,CASSQDPGINQPQHF,many,NA,TRBJ1-5,TRBV3-1
TGTGCCAGCAGTTCCAACGCCGGGACAGCGTATGGCTACACCTTC,CASSSNAGTAYGYTF,many,TRBD1,TRBJ1-2,TRBV7-3
TGCAGCGTTGAAATCCGGGGCCCCAGCCAAGAGACCCAGTACTTC,CSVEIRGPSQETQYF,many,NA,TRBJ2-5,TRBV29-1
TGCAGTGCTCGGACAGGGGTCGACGTCCTGACTTTC,CSARTGVDVLTF,NA,TRBD1,TRBJ2-6,TRBV20-1
TGTGCCAGCAGCCAAGCAGGAACGACCGGGGAGCTGTTTTTT,CASSQAGTTGELFF,many,NA,TRBJ2-2,TRBV3-1
TGCAGTGCTAGAGACAGTGTTGGTCAGCCCCAGCATTTT,CSARDSVGQPQHF,medium-sized,NA,TRBJ1-5,TRBV20-1
TGTGCCAGCAGCCAGGGGACGTATAGCAATCAGCCCCAGCATTTT,CASSQGTYSNQPQHF,NA,NA,TRBJ1-5,TRBV7-3
TGTGCCAGCAGTTTGTCGACAGTTGATAATGAAAAACTGTTTTTT,CASSLSTVDNEKLFF,many,NA,TRBJ1-4,TRBV12-3/TRBV12-4
TGTGCCAGTAGTACTGCGGGGTACGAGCAGTACTTC,CASSTAGYEQYF,medium-sized,NA,TRBJ2-7,TRBV19
TGCGCCAGCAGCTGGTCTCGGGAGTATTTT,CASSWSREYF,NA,NA,TRBJ2-3,TRBV5-1
TGTGCCAGCAGCTTTACTAGCGGGTACAATGAGCAGTTCTTC,CASSFTSGYNEQFF,NA,TRBD2,TRBJ2-1,TRBV7-6
TGTGCCAGCGTTGAAGCGGGAGGGCCCAATGAGCAGTTCTTC,CASVEAGGPNEQFF,NA,TRBD2,TRBJ2-1,TRBV25-1
TGTGCCAGCAGTTACGTAGGGGCCTACGAGCAGTACTTC,CASSYVGAYEQYF,many,NA,TRBJ2-7,TRBV6-5
TGTGCCAGCAGCTTACCGGGACTGGGGGATACGCAGTATTTT,CASSLPGLGDTQYF,NA,NA,TRBJ2-3,TRBV7-9
TGTGCCACCAGTGATTACACGTACACCGGGGAGCTGTTTTTT,CATSDYTYTGELFF,many,NA,TRBJ2-2,TRBV24-1